Below are 15 T cell receptor beta chains sequenced from a single sample in a study of blood T cell repertoires in COVID-19. Using immunoSEQ multiplex PCR, the repertoire was profiled, and TCRdb retains in-frame clones only, with some absent. This table has about 120,000 clones, less than 90% appearing once. Sample: peripheral blood. All receptors derive from a woman of 80 years or more with acute or convalescent COVID-19.

The V and J genes are TRBV2 and TRBJ2-5; 7 nucleotides align to TRBD1. After removal of 3 bases from V and 3 bases from J, the junction contained 7 bases not matched to a gene. Germline CDR1 reads SNHLY; CDR2 reads FYNNEI. The CDR3 contains 15 residues. In nucleotides, the CDR3 is TGTGCCAGCAGTGACGCCTGGGGACAGAAAGAGACCCAGTACTTC. Protein: CASSDAWGQKETQYF.

The chain recombines TRBV27 with TRBJ1-6; D is ambiguous. Per germline, CDR1 MNHEY and CDR2 SMNVEV (reference sequence). The CDR3 is 16 residues long. The germline V and J ends were trimmed by 7 bases and 0 bases, with 13 bases remaining between them. The CDR3 protein is CASTRTRSSYNSPLHF. In nucleotides, the CDR3 is TGTGCCAGCACTAGAACCCGGAGCTCCTATAATTCACCCCTCCACTTT.

The chain combines TRBV3-1 (or the pseudogene TRBV3-2) with TRBJ2-1, with no clear D. CDR1 LGHDT and CDR2 YNNKEL come from the germline V gene (reference sequence). This CDR3 spans 14 amino acids. Between the trimmed V and J ends, which lost 1 base and 6 bases, there was a span of 10 bases. As DNA, the CDR3 is TGTGCCAGCAGCCAAGGCCCCCTACTCAATGAGCAGTTCTTC. Its protein is CASSQGPLLNEQFF.

The chain couples TRBV27 to TRBJ2-1; the D gene is possibly TRBD2 (6 bases). CDR1 and CDR2 (germline): MNHEY, SMNVEV (reference sequence). The CDR3 has 17 residues. Trimming pared 5 bases from V and 3 bases from J, leaving 20 bases between. The CDR3 is CASSPYPGGEIYNEQFF. In DNA, the CDR3 is TGTGCCAGCAGTCCCTACCCCGGAGGGGAAATCTACAATGAGCAGTTCTTC.

V usage is TRBV5-4 and J usage is TRBJ1-1; D not certain. The CDR3 spans 12 residues. V was shortened by 4 bases and J by 4 bases, with 8 bases between the two germline ends. Germline CDR1 reads SGHNT; CDR2 reads YYREEE (reference sequence). The CDR3 loop is CASSPIGTEAFF. For the CDR3, the DNA is TGTGCCAGCAGCCCTATCGGCACTGAAGCTTTCTTT.

V usage is TRBV19 and J usage is TRBJ1-1; tentatively, D is TRBD1 (6 bases). In germline, CDR1 is LNHDA, CDR2 SQIVND (reference sequence). V was pared by 4 bases and J by 5 bases, with 17 bases between. The CDR3 spans 15 residues. The CDR3 reads CASSTQGGVVTEAFF. The CDR3 DNA is TGTGCCAGTAGTACGCAAGGGGGGGTTGTTACTGAAGCTTTCTTT. Together with reference TRBV19 and TRBJ1-1, the CDR3 gives the full variable domain: DGGITQSPKYLFRKEGQNVTLSCEQNLNHDAMYWYRQDPGQGLRLIYYSQIVNDFQKGDIAEGYSVSREKKESFPLTVTSAQKNPTAFYLCASSTQGGVVTEAFFGQGTRLTVV.

This clone has only a few counts. V usage is TRBV4-1 and J usage is TRBJ1-2; D uncertain. This CDR3 comprises 15 residues. V was clipped by 0 bases and J by 2 bases, with 10 bases between them. The V gene's germline CDR1 is MGHRA and CDR2 YSYEKL. Here the CDR3 DNA reads TGCGCCAGCAGCCAAGATATTCAAGCAAACTATGGCTACACCTTC. It specifies CASSQDIQANYGYTF.

The chain combines TRBV19 with TRBJ1-5; D is ambiguous. With 5 bases removed from V and 10 bases from J, the gap between germline ends came to 9 bases. The V gene's germline CDR1 is LNHDA and CDR2 SQIVND (reference sequence). This CDR3 comprises 11 residues. Here the CDR3 reads CASSLGGPQHF. The CDR3 coding sequence is TGTGCCAGTAGTCTTGGCGGTCCCCAGCATTTT.

The J gene is TRBJ2-1, the V gene TRBV7-9; D is possibly TRBD2 (5 bases). Germline V gene data show CDR1 as SEHNR and CDR2 as FQNEAQ (reference sequence). V gave up 6 bases and J gave up 1 base, with 10 bases separating them. This CDR3 spans 14 amino acids. Written as DNA, the CDR3 is TGTGCCAGCAGACCTACTAGTTCCTACAATGAGCAGTTCTTC. This encodes CASRPTSSYNEQFF.

This chain connects TRBV19 to TRBJ1-2; D gene ambiguous. The CDR3 totals 14 residues. The V gene's germline CDR1 is LNHDA and CDR2 SQIVND (reference sequence). V lost 11 bases and J lost 6, with 22 bases in between. DNA of the CDR3: TGTGCCGGCTCAAGTACTGGGGAGGGTAATGGCTACACCTTC. Protein: CAGSSTGEGNGYTF. The whole variable domain, remainder taken from reference TRBV19 and TRBJ1-2, is DGGITQSPKYLFRKEGQNVTLSCEQNLNHDAMYWYRQDPGQGLRLIYYSQIVNDFQKGDIAEGYSVSREKKESFPLTVTSAQKNPTAFYLCAGSSTGEGNGYTFGSGTRLTVV.

This rearrangement joins TRBV9 to TRBJ1-1, with 9 bases that match TRBD1. The CDR3 loop spans 16 amino acids. Germline CDR1 reads SGDLS; CDR2 reads YYNGEE. V shed 1 base, J shed 4 bases, and the junction held 8 bases outside the gene matches. CDR3 DNA: TGTGCCAGCAGCGTACCTACAGGGGGCCGTTTCACTGAAGCTTTCTTT. It codes for CASSVPTGGRFTEAFF.

The chain carries TRBV12-3 or TRBV12-4 and TRBJ1-2; D is perhaps TRBD1 (5 bases). The CDR3 spans 13 residues. The V end lost 1 base, the J end lost 7 bases, and 10 bases lay between the germline ends. The CDR3 reads CASSLGGGVGYTF. In DNA form, the CDR3 reads TGTGCCAGCAGTTTAGGTGGAGGGGTTGGCTACACCTTC.

A few counts support this clone. The rearrangement uses TRBV18 and TRBJ1-5, with D unresolved. Trimming removed 3 bases from V and 3 bases from J, with 6 bases in between. This CDR3 is 13 amino acids long. CDR1 is KGHSH and CDR2 is LQKENI in the germline V gene. DNA for the CDR3: TGTGCCAGCTCACCCGCAGTCAATCAGCCCCAGCATTTT. Translated, it gives CASSPAVNQPQHF.

The J gene is TRBJ1-1, the V gene TRBV29-1; 7 nucleotides line up with TRBD1. CDR3 length: 12 amino acids. The ends lost 3 bases at V and 7 bases at J; junction bases unmatched: 5. From germline, CDR1 is SQVTM and CDR2 ANQGSEA. CDR3 DNA sequence: TGCAGCGTTGATTTACGACAGGGTGAAGCTTTCTTT. This gives the protein CSVDLRQGEAFF. The variable domain in full, with the rest retrieved from reference TRBV29-1 and TRBJ1-1, is SAVISQKPSRDICQRGTSLTIQCQVDSQVTMMFWYRQQPGQSLTLIATANQGSEATYESGFVIDKFPISRPNLTFSTLTVSNMSPEDSSIYLCSVDLRQGEAFFGQGTRLTVV.

The chain employs TRBV5-6 and TRBJ2-7; 7 nucleotides match TRBD1. From germline, CDR1 is SGHDT and CDR2 YYEEEE. The CDR3 spans 15 residues. Trimming removed 4 bases from V and 3 bases from J; junction bases left unmatched: 10. CDR3 in DNA: TGTGCCAGCAGCCAGGGACAGACCCTCTACTACGAGCAGTACTTC. Translated: CASSQGQTLYYEQYF.